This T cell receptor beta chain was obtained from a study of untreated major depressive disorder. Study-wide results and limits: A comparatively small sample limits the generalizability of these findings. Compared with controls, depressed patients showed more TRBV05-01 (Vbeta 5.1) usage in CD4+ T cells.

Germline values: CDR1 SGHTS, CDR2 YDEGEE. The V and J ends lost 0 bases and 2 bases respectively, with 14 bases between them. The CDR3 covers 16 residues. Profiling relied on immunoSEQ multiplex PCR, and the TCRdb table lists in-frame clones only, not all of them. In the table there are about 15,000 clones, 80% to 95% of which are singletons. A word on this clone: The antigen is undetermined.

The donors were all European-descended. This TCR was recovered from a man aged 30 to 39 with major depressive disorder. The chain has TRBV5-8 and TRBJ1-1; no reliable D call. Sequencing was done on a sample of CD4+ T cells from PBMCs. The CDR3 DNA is TGTGCCAGCAGCTTGGGGGAGTCCAGACCCAACACTGAAGCTTTCTTT. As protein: CASSLGESRPNTEAFF.